This entry lists 26 T cell receptor beta chains sequenced from one sample in a study of T cells in Graves' hyperthyroidism and ophthalmopathy. From RNA transcripts, TCR beta CDR3 regions were amplified. A first-round RT-PCR of the TCR CDR3 used the HTBI primer set. TCRdb processed the multiplex PCR reads anew with MiXCR; each CDR3 protein has one entry. The top ten hold 28% of the sample, which has over 350,000 distinct CDR3 sequences, about 14% seen once. The sample taken for sequencing was blood. The receptors come from a man aged 50 or older with Graves' ophthalmopathy.

This clonotype was counted a single time. The gene calls are TRBV5-1 and TRBJ2-7; D gene uncertain. The CDR3 runs to 12 residues. Trimming cost V 4 bases and J 7 bases, with 12 bases left between them. CDR1 SGHRS and CDR2 YFSETQ come from the germline V gene. The CDR3 loop is CASSNPGFEQYF. CDR3 DNA sequence: TGCGCCAGCAGCAATCCGGGTTTTGAGCAGTACTTC. The entire variable domain, with the rest obtained from reference TRBV5-1 and TRBJ2-7, is as follows: KAGVTQTPRYLIKTRGQQVTLSCSPISGHRSVSWYQQTPGQGLQFLFEYFSETQRNKGNFPGRFSGRQFSNSRSEMNVSTLELGDSALYLCASSNPGFEQYFGPGTRLTVT.

The rearrangement uses TRBV6-1 and TRBJ2-5; 12 bases are shared with TRBD2. V trimming: 7 bases; J trimming: 3 bases; junction bases outside the gene matches: 9. The CDR3 extends over 16 amino acids. Germline CDR1 and CDR2: MNHNS and SASEGT. CDR3 protein: CASTYLGLAGKETQYF. CDR3 bases: TGTGCCAGCACCTACCTTGGACTAGCGGGGAAAGAGACCCAGTACTTC.

This clonotype has a handful of counts. This chain connects TRBV6-1 to TRBJ1-2; possibly TRBD1 for D (5 bases). Germline assignment: CDR1 MNHNS and CDR2 SASEGT. The germline V and J ends were trimmed by 0 bases and 5 bases, with 22 bases remaining between them. This CDR3 is 18 amino acids long. This chain's CDR3 is CASSEAHFFGTGSYGYTF. CDR3 coding DNA: TGTGCCAGCAGTGAAGCTCATTTCTTCGGTACAGGATCTTATGGCTACACCTTC.

The V and J genes are TRBV14 and TRBJ2-7, with 9 positions matching TRBD2. The ends lost 0 bases at V and 5 bases at J; junction bases unmatched: 11. Germline V lookup: CDR1 SGHDN, CDR2 FVKESK. The CDR3 runs 17 residues. CDR3 coding DNA: TGTGCCAGCAGCCAAGATCACTCGGCGGGAGGGCCCCACGAGCAGTACTTC. Translation: CASSQDHSAGGPHEQYF.

The chain employs TRBV7-9 and TRBJ1-2; D unclear. This CDR3 contains 11 residues. Deletions cut 8 bases from V and 10 bases from J, with 14 bases between. Germline V gene lookup returns CDR1 SEHNR and CDR2 FQNEAQ (reference sequence). The CDR3 nucleotides are TGTGCCAGCGGGCAGGACGCAATCTACACCTTC. Translating gives CASGQDAIYTF.

The chain uses TRBV7-9 and TRBJ2-3; D unresolved. CDR1 is SEHNR and CDR2 is FQNEAQ in the germline V gene (reference sequence). This CDR3 spans 17 amino acids. With 5 bases removed from V and 0 bases from J, the gap between germline ends came to 18 bases. The CDR3 is CASSTTVEVASTDTQYF. CDR3 nucleotide sequence: TGTGCCAGCAGCACAACCGTCGAAGTTGCTAGCACAGATACGCAGTATTTT.

The table lists this clonotype with many counts. The genes are TRBV27 and TRBJ1-2; weak D call: TRBD1 (5 bases). V was pared by 6 bases and J by 8 bases, with 10 bases between. The CDR3 consists of 11 residues. The germline V gene has CDR1 MNHEY and CDR2 SMNVEV (reference sequence). The CDR3 is CASSAGGGYTF. The CDR3 DNA is TGTGCCAGCAGCGCGGGGGGAGGCTACACCTTC.

This clonotype was seen ten or more times. V is TRBV5-1 and J is TRBJ2-3; D may be TRBD1 (6 bases). Deletions cut 1 base from V and 6 bases from J, with 15 bases between. This CDR3 has 15 amino acids. The germline V gene encodes CDR1 SGHRS and CDR2 YFSETQ. The CDR3: CASSLMGQWDDTQYF. In DNA form, the CDR3 reads TGCGCCAGCAGCTTGATGGGACAATGGGACGATACGCAGTATTTT.

This clonotype was detected ten times or more. This chain connects TRBV11-2 to TRBJ2-5, with D perhaps TRBD2 (6 bases). V lost 4 bases, J lost 5 bases, and 11 bases lay in between. The CDR3 runs 13 residues. Germline V lookup: CDR1 SGHAT, CDR2 FQNNGV. The CDR3 is CASSSGGGETQYF. In DNA form, the CDR3 reads TGTGCCAGCAGCTCCGGAGGAGGGGAGACCCAGTACTTC.

A note on this clonotype: Since a much larger clone is just one base distant, this may be a read error. This chain connects TRBV11-2 to TRBJ2-1; D gene ambiguous. The CDR3 is 11 amino acids. Germline assignment: CDR1 SGHAT and CDR2 FQNNGV. CDR3: CASGLVLEQFF. Here the CDR3 DNA reads TGTGCCAGCGGCTTAGTCCTTGAGCAGTTCTTC.

This clonotype was seen many times. The chain combines TRBV27 with TRBJ1-4; D is unclear. The CDR3 runs to 15 residues. V was pared by 8 bases and J by 8 bases, with 21 bases between. Germline V CDR1 and CDR2: MNHEY, SMNVEV (reference sequence). For the CDR3, the DNA is TGTGCCAGCGGGCTTTCGGGCAGATCTCGGGAAAAACTGTTTTTT. Translated, it gives CASGLSGRSREKLFF.

The rearrangement uses TRBV25-1 and TRBJ2-2, with a possible D match to TRBD1 (5 bases). The V gene's germline CDR1 is MGHDK and CDR2 SYGVNS. Deletions cut 4 bases from V and 2 bases from J, with 14 bases between. The CDR3 totals 16 residues. CDR3 nucleotides: TGTGCCAGCAGTGCTGGGGCAGGGCGAAACACCGGGGAGCTGTTTTTT. Its translation is CASSAGAGRNTGELFF.

The chain joins TRBV30 to TRBJ2-1; 9 bases align to TRBD2. The ends lost 4 bases at V and 9 bases at J; junction bases unmatched: 13. This CDR3 contains 15 residues. The V gene's germline CDR1 is GTSNPN and CDR2 SVGIG (reference sequence). CDR3 region: CAWKAASGMDGEQFF. The DNA for the CDR3 is TGTGCCTGGAAGGCGGCTAGCGGGATGGATGGTGAGCAGTTCTTC. Full variable domain (remainder filled in from reference TRBV30 and TRBJ2-1): SQTIHQWPATLVQPVGSPLSLECTVEGTSNPNLYWYRQAAGRGLQLLFYSVGIGQISSEVPQNLSASRPQDRQFILSSKKLLLSDSGFYLCAWKAASGMDGEQFFGPGTRLTVL.

This clonotype occurred many times. The DNA of the CDR3 is TGTGCCAGCAGTCCATCCCCTAGCGGGCGATCCTACGAGCAGTACTTC. Translating it yields CASSPSPSGRSYEQYF. The chain links TRBV9 to TRBJ2-7, with 8 bases matching TRBD2. The CDR3 has 16 residues. The V gene end was trimmed by 5 bases and the J gene end by 1 base; junction bases not matched to a gene: 11. Germline CDR1 and CDR2: SGDLS and YYNGEE.

This clonotype was counted at least ten times. This sequence joins TRBV19 and TRBJ2-2, with 8 positions matching TRBD2. The CDR3 is 20 residues long. Trimming removed 4 bases from V and 1 base from J; junction bases left unmatched: 17. Germline V lookup: CDR1 LNHDA, CDR2 SQIVND (reference sequence). The chain's CDR3 is CASSSRLGVSGIKNTGELFF. The CDR3 bases are TGTGCCAGTAGTAGCCGCCTTGGGGTTAGCGGGATCAAGAACACCGGGGAGCTGTTTTTT.

V and J are TRBV15 and TRBJ2-5; either TRBD1 or TRBD2 may fit D (5 bases each). This CDR3 is 14 amino acids long. V gave up 1 base and J gave up 6 bases, with 12 bases separating them. CDR1 and CDR2 from the germline V gene are LNHNV and YYDKDF (reference sequence). The CDR3 spells CATSRGLGEKTQYF. The CDR3 region has the DNA TGTGCCACCAGCAGAGGACTGGGGGAGAAGACCCAGTACTTC.

Ten or more counts support this clonotype. The chain carries TRBV30 and TRBJ1-5, with D possibly matching TRBD1 (6 bases). This CDR3 is 13 amino acids long. Trimming removed 2 bases from V and 3 bases from J, with 8 bases in between. CDR1 and CDR2 from the germline V gene are GTSNPN and SVGIG (reference sequence). The CDR3 spells CAWSTGLNQPQHF. CDR3 DNA: TGTGCCTGGAGTACAGGGCTCAATCAGCCCCAGCATTTT. The variable domain in full, with the rest retrieved from reference TRBV30 and TRBJ1-5, is SQTIHQWPATLVQPVGSPLSLECTVEGTSNPNLYWYRQAAGRGLQLLFYSVGIGQISSEVPQNLSASRPQDRQFILSSKKLLLSDSGFYLCAWSTGLNQPQHFGDGTRLSIL.

This clonotype has at least ten counts. J is TRBJ2-1 and V is TRBV2; 11 bases align to TRBD2. Germline trimming cut 7 bases from V and 9 bases from J; bases unmatched to any gene: 5. Per germline, CDR1 SNHLY and CDR2 FYNNEI. The CDR3 runs to 13 residues. The CDR3 is CASTGLAGGEQFF. The CDR3 region has the DNA TGTGCCAGCACTGGGCTAGCGGGAGGTGAGCAGTTCTTC.

This clonotype was observed many times. The V call is TRBV2, the J call TRBJ2-7; D gene ambiguous. Germline V gene sequence: CDR1 SNHLY, CDR2 FYNNEI. The CDR3 loop spans 14 amino acids. The ends were cut back, 5 bases at V and 2 bases at J, with 13 bases in the middle. CDR3 sequence: CASSWRLRTYEQYF. The CDR3 bases are TGTGCCAGCAGTTGGCGGTTGAGGACCTACGAGCAGTACTTC.

This clonotype showed up just a few times. This chain uses TRBV20-1 with TRBJ2-7; D gene ambiguous. The germline V and J ends were trimmed by 0 bases and 0 bases, with 18 bases remaining between them. The CDR3 covers 17 residues. Germline CDR1 reads DFQATT; CDR2 reads SNEGSKA (reference sequence). CDR3 sequence: CSARDLLRGLTSYEQYF. The CDR3 nucleotides are TGCAGTGCTAGAGACCTCCTTCGAGGTCTTACCTCCTACGAGCAGTACTTC.

This clonotype was detected many times. As DNA, the CDR3 is TGTGCCAGCAGAACCGGGACTAGCGTTGGTGAGCAGTTCTTC. Protein: CASRTGTSVGEQFF. The chain uses TRBV7-2 and TRBJ2-1, with TRBD2 matching over 10 bases. J lost 9 bases, V lost 6 bases, and 8 bases had no gene match. CDR1 is SGHTA and CDR2 is FQGNSA in the germline V gene. This CDR3 is built from 14 residues.

Worth noting for this clonotype: This may be a read error, as it is one base from a much larger clone. The chain carries TRBV6-2 or TRBV6-3 and TRBJ2-7; a possible D gene is TRBD2 (6 bases). The germline V and J ends were trimmed by 4 bases and 4 bases, with 17 bases remaining between them. This CDR3 is built from 15 residues. CDR1 MNHEY and CDR2 SVGEGT come from the germline V gene. The CDR3 sequence is CASSSLTSPSYEQYF. The CDR3 DNA reads TGTGCCAGCAGTTCACTGACTAGTCCCTCATACGAGCAGTACTTC.

Many counts were recorded for this clonotype. The genes are TRBV5-1 and TRBJ2-1, with 8 positions matching TRBD2. Germline loops: CDR1 SGHRS, CDR2 YFSETQ. J was trimmed by 5 bases and V by 2 bases; bases with no gene match: 6. This CDR3 spans 15 amino acids. CDR3 amino acids: CASSFVTSVNNEQFF. DNA for the CDR3: TGCGCCAGCAGCTTTGTGACTAGCGTAAACAATGAGCAGTTCTTC.

The sample holds many counts of this clonotype. The rearrangement links TRBV7-8 to TRBJ1-2, with a weak D call TRBD1 (5 bases). Germline V gene sequence: CDR1 SGHVS, CDR2 FQNEAQ. The germline V and J ends were trimmed by 5 bases and 7 bases, with 17 bases remaining between them. The CDR3 extends over 14 amino acids. The CDR3 DNA reads TGTGCCAGCAGCCTAATTCCGGGGAGGGGTGGCTACACCTTC. The encoded protein is CASSLIPGRGGYTF.

The J gene is TRBJ1-1, the V gene TRBV6-1, with D perhaps matching TRBD1 (5 bases). Germline CDR1 reads MNHNS; CDR2 reads SASEGT. The CDR3 totals 15 residues. Trimming shortened V by 1 base and J by 4 bases, and 13 bases separated the two germline ends. This chain's CDR3 is CASSEGLGTATEAFF. DNA of the CDR3: TGTGCCAGCAGTGAAGGGTTAGGGACGGCCACTGAAGCTTTCTTT.

The V and J genes are TRBV2 and TRBJ1-2, with D uncertain. The CDR3 sequence is 15 residues long. Germline CDR1 reads SNHLY; CDR2 reads FYNNEI. With 6 bases removed from V and 0 bases from J, the gap between germline ends came to 14 bases. The CDR3 bases are TGTGCCAGCAGGCCGGGCCGGGCCTCTAACTATGGCTACACCTTC. Translating gives CASRPGRASNYGYTF.